A selection of T cell receptor beta chains follows, all from one sample in a study of T cell changes during pregnancy in multiple sclerosis. TCRdb's copy holds only in-frame clones and misses some; the assay was immunoSEQ multiplex PCR. The sample lists 65,000 to 80,000 clones, approximately 95% occurring once. Source: peripheral blood, taken in the first trimester of pregnancy. These receptor sequences come from a female donor with multiple sclerosis, enrolled in a pregnancy study. Each CDR3 is given with its conserved first and last residue. The D gene is left open where the match is weak. Rows may omit the clone size; those that give it use once, few, many or a size class.

d_gene	len	j_gene	v_gene	abundance	CDR3nt	CDR3aa
.	13	TRBJ2-1	TRBV9	.	TGTGCCAGCAGCGTAGAAAGCCGGGATGAGCAGTTCTTC	CASSVESRDEQFF
TRBD1	15	TRBJ1-2	TRBV2	once	TGTGCCAGCAGTGAGGCCACAGGGGAAGTCTATGGCTACACCTTC	CASSEATGEVYGYTF
.	16	TRBJ2-5	TRBV7-2	.	TGTGCCAGCAGCTTAGTATGGACAAAAGACGAAGAGACCCAGTACTTC	CASSLVWTKDEETQYF
TRBD1	15	TRBJ1-2	TRBV4-1	.	TGCGCCAGCAGCCCCCGGGGACAGCCTGCCAGAGGCTACACCTTC	CASSPRGQPARGYTF
.	14	TRBJ2-3	TRBV7-2	.	TGTGCCAGCAGCTTAGTTGGCTTCACAGATACGCAGTATTTT	CASSLVGFTDTQYF
TRBD1	17	TRBJ1-6	TRBV7-6	.	TGTGCCAGCAGCCGAGGAGGGGGCCTTTCCTATAATTCACCCCTCCACTTT	CASSRGGGLSYNSPLHF
TRBD1	16	TRBJ1-6	TRBV7-2	.	TGTGCCAGCAGCGCCGGAGGGACAGTCCCTAATTCACCCCTCCACTTT	CASSAGGTVPNSPLHF
.	14	TRBJ1-2	TRBV7-9	.	TGTGCCAGCAGTCCGGGACACCAGAACTATGGCTACACCTTC	CASSPGHQNYGYTF
.	16	TRBJ1-4	TRBV19	.	TGTGCCAGTAGTATAGGGACATCTGCAACTAATGAAAAACTGTTTTTT	CASSIGTSATNEKLFF
TRBD2	16	TRBJ2-1	TRBV27	once	TGTGCCAGCAGCGAGCGGAGGACTAGCGGTCACAATGAGCAGTTCTTC	CASSERRTSGHNEQFF
TRBD1	15	TRBJ2-5	TRBV5-5	.	TGTGCCAGCAGCTTCGGACAGGGCGGCCAAGAGACCCAGTACTTC	CASSFGQGGQETQYF
TRBD1	15	TRBJ2-1	TRBV2	.	TGTGCCAGCAGTCACAGGGGAATGGAATACAATGAGCAGTTCTTC	CASSHRGMEYNEQFF
.	17	TRBJ1-3	TRBV5-1	.	TGCGCCAGCAGCTTGGGGAGGGTAAGAACGACTGGAAACACCATATATTTT	CASSLGRVRTTGNTIYF
TRBD1	16	TRBJ2-7	TRBV27	.	TGTGCCAGCACCACTTCCGGGACAGGCCTACCCTACGAGCAGTACTTC	CASTTSGTGLPYEQYF
.	16	TRBJ1-1	TRBV19	.	TGTGCCAGTAGTATAGATCGGGTGAGGGAGCACACTGAAGCTTTCTTT	CASSIDRVREHTEAFF
.	13	TRBJ1-2	TRBV6-5	.	TGTGCCAGCAGCACAACAGGGTTTAGTGGCTACACCTTC	CASSTTGFSGYTF
.	14	TRBJ2-6	TRBV7-9	.	TGTGCCAGCAGCTTATTTCAGGGGACCAACGTCCTGACTTTC	CASSLFQGTNVLTF
TRBD1	15	TRBJ1-2	TRBV18	.	TGTGCCAGCTCACCGGTGGGACAGGAGGGGTATGGCTACACCTTC	CASSPVGQEGYGYTF